This T cell receptor (beta chain) comes out of a study of cytomegalovirus exposure and HLA in healthy donors. To note about this clone: The target antigen is unknown.

With 60 Vbeta and 13 Jbeta primers, the PCR was carried out. Generated by immunoSEQ multiplex PCR, the TCRdb table keeps only in-frame clones and is missing some. The sample shows about 180,000 clones, 70% to 85% of them seen only once. The study's findings and limits: Roughly uniform sequencing depth across donors was assumed, possibly incorrectly.

CDR1 is MNHNS, CDR2 SASEGT, per germline. The CDR3 extends over 14 amino acids. Germline trimming cut 6 bases from V and 6 bases from J; bases unmatched to any gene: 7. The chain joins TRBV6-1 to TRBJ1-2, with 10 bases that match TRBD1. Specimen: PBMCs. The source is a man between 18 and 35 years old in good health and CMV-seronegative. The CDR3 loop is CASRETGGANGYTF. The CDR3 nucleotides read TGTGCCAGCAGGGAGACAGGGGGCGCGAATGGCTACACCTTC.